The rows below give T cell receptor beta chains drawn from one sample of a study of blood T cell repertoires in COVID-19. The protocol was immunoSEQ multiplex PCR, while the TCRdb copy is restricted to in-frame clones and leaves out a portion. The sample lists roughly 250,000 clones; more than 75% were seen once. The material sequenced was PBMCs or T cells enriched from blood (not recorded which). The receptors shown here come from a middle-aged woman with acute COVID-19. Both conserved end residues are part of each CDR3. D genes are given only for firm matches. Clone size is not always given. Where it is, it says once, few, many or a class for expanded clones.

d_gene,len,abundance,j_gene,v_gene,CDR3aa,CDR3nt
NA,15,few,TRBJ1-5,TRBV5-6,CASSRKTGPNQPQHF,TGTGCCAGCAGCCGAAAGACAGGACCAAATCAGCCCCAGCATTTT
TRBD2,17,NA,TRBJ2-1,TRBV24-1,CATSRPGLAGDSNEQFF,TGTGCCACCAGTCGTCCCGGACTAGCGGGAGACAGCAATGAGCAGTTCTTC
NA,13,NA,TRBJ1-2,TRBV7-8,CASSLASGSGYTF,TGTGCCAGCAGCTTAGCTTCAGGGTCCGGCTACACCTTC
NA,17,NA,TRBJ2-7,TRBV21-1,CASSKVRLAVSSYEQYF,TGTGCCAGCAGCAAGGTAAGACTAGCGGTCAGCTCCTACGAGCAGTACTTC
NA,15,NA,TRBJ1-1,TRBV6-6,CASSYSTGGEAEAFF,TGTGCCAGCAGTTACTCTACGGGGGGCGAGGCTGAAGCTTTCTTT
NA,15,NA,TRBJ2-5,TRBV4-1,CASSHLSEGRETQYF,TGCGCCAGCAGCCACCTCTCCGAGGGTCGAGAGACCCAGTACTTC
NA,15,NA,TRBJ1-1,TRBV2,CASSGSEGTNTEAFF,TGTGCCAGCAGTGGATCGGAGGGGACCAACACTGAAGCTTTCTTT
NA,17,NA,TRBJ2-3,TRBV10-2,CASRDPRQGRDTDTQYF,TGCGCCAGCAGAGACCCCAGACAGGGGAGGGACACAGATACGCAGTATTTT
TRBD1,10,NA,TRBJ1-2,TRBV9,CADRGHGYTF,TGTGCAGACAGGGGGCATGGCTACACCTTC
NA,14,NA,TRBJ2-5,TRBV4-1,CASSQDGGRLTQYF,TGCGCCAGCAGCCAAGACGGGGGGCGCCTTACCCAGTACTTC
NA,14,NA,TRBJ1-1,TRBV5-8,CASSRRTRYTEAFF,TGTGCCAGCAGCAGAAGAACGAGGTACACTGAAGCTTTCTTT
TRBD2,18,NA,TRBJ2-2,TRBV10-1,CASRSPGTSGRAGGELFF,TGCGCCAGCAGGAGTCCCGGGACTAGCGGGAGGGCCGGCGGGGAGCTGTTTTTT
NA,13,once,TRBJ2-7,TRBV7-8,CASSLQGHYEQYF,TGTGCCAGCAGCTTACAGGGTCACTACGAGCAGTACTTC
TRBD1,17,NA,TRBJ2-6,TRBV4-1,CASSGRDSRRGANVLTF,TGCGCCAGCAGCGGCCGGGACAGCCGCCGCGGGGCCAACGTCCTGACTTTC
NA,12,NA,TRBJ2-1,TRBV29-1,CSDLESYNEQFF,TGCAGCGACCTAGAATCCTACAATGAGCAGTTCTTC
TRBD2,17,NA,TRBJ2-2,TRBV2,CASSEAEAGGYTGELFF,TGTGCCAGCAGTGAAGCGGAAGCGGGAGGGTACACCGGGGAGCTGTTTTTT
TRBD1,16,NA,TRBJ2-1,TRBV19,CASSSPGQGSYNEQFF,TGTGCCAGTAGTTCACCGGGACAGGGGTCCTACAATGAGCAGTTCTTC
NA,13,NA,TRBJ2-3,TRBV2,CASSELVADTQYF,TGTGCCAGCAGTGAACTAGTCGCAGATACGCAGTATTTT
TRBD2,16,NA,TRBJ2-7,TRBV11-3,CASSPGTSGETYEQYF,TGTGCCAGCAGTCCCGGGACTAGCGGGGAAACCTACGAGCAGTACTTC
NA,14,NA,TRBJ2-2,TRBV2,CASSDDRNTGELFF,TGTGCCAGCAGCGATGACAGGAACACCGGGGAGCTGTTTTTT
NA,12,few,TRBJ2-5,TRBV5-6,CASSFYDETQYF,TGTGCCAGCAGCTTCTACGATGAGACCCAGTACTTC
TRBD1,15,once,TRBJ2-5,TRBV29-1,CSVETHRGLEETQYF,TGCAGCGTTGAAACCCACAGGGGGCTCGAAGAGACCCAGTACTTC
NA,14,NA,TRBJ1-1,TRBV18,CASSLNPGNTEAFF,TGTGCCAGCTCACTGAACCCGGGGAACACTGAAGCTTTCTTT
NA,16,NA,TRBJ2-1,TRBV9,CASSVVGESSYNEQFF,TGTGCCAGCAGCGTAGTCGGAGAGAGCTCCTACAATGAGCAGTTCTTC
NA,15,NA,TRBJ1-2,TRBV7-8,CASSLAGQSNYGYTF,TGTGCCAGCAGCCTAGCTGGACAATCTAACTATGGCTACACCTTC
TRBD1,14,NA,TRBJ1-2,TRBV3-1/TRBV3-2,CASSSGTGIYGYTF,TGTGCCAGCAGCTCCGGGACAGGGATCTATGGCTACACCTTC
TRBD2,17,NA,TRBJ2-2,TRBV28,CASSLQREGRGTGELFF,TGTGCCAGCAGTTTACAGCGGGAGGGCCGGGGCACCGGGGAGCTGTTTTTT
NA,15,NA,TRBJ2-7,TRBV5-4,CASSPDSSLSYEQYF,TGTGCCAGCAGCCCGGACAGTTCACTTTCCTACGAGCAGTACTTC
NA,12,NA,TRBJ2-2,TRBV9,CASSAVFGELFF,TGTGCCAGCAGCGCGGTCTTCGGGGAGCTGTTTTTT
TRBD1,15,NA,TRBJ2-7,TRBV10-3,CAISDWDSYTYEQYF,TGTGCCATCAGTGACTGGGACAGCTATACCTACGAGCAGTACTTC
TRBD2,15,NA,TRBJ2-1,TRBV5-5,CASSETSETYNEQFF,TGTGCCAGCAGCGAGACTAGCGAAACTTACAATGAGCAGTTCTTC
TRBD2,16,NA,TRBJ2-7,TRBV9,CASSVGLAGDPDEQYF,TGTGCCAGCAGTGTCGGACTAGCGGGGGATCCCGACGAGCAGTACTTC
NA,13,NA,TRBJ1-1,TRBV29-1,CSVGRGLNTEAFF,TGCAGCGTTGGGCGGGGTTTGAACACTGAAGCTTTCTTT